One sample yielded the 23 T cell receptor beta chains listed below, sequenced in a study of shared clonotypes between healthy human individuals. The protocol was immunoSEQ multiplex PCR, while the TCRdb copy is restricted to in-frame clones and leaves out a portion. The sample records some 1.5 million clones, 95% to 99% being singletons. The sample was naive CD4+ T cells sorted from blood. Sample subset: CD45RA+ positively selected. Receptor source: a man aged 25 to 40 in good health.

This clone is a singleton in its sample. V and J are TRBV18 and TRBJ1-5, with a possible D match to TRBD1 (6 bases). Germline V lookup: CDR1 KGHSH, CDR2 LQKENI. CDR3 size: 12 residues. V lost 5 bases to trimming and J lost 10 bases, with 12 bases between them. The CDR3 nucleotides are TGTGCCAGCTCAACACAGGGCGGCCCCCAGCATTTT. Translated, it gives CASSTQGGPQHF.

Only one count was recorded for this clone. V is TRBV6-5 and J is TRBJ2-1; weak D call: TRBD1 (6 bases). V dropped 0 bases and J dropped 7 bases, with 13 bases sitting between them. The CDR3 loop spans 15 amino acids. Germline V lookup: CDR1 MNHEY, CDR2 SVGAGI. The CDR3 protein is CASSYSEDSVNEQFF. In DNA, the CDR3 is TGTGCCAGCAGTTACTCTGAGGACAGTGTGAATGAGCAGTTCTTC.

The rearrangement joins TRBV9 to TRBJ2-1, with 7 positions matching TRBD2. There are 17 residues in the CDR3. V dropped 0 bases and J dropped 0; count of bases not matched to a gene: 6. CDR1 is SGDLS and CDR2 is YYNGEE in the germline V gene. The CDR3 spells CASSVGGGQSSYNEQFF. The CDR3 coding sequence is TGTGCCAGCAGCGTAGGGGGAGGGCAGAGCTCCTACAATGAGCAGTTCTTC. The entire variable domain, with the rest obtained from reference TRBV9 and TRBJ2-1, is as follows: DSGVTQTPKHLITATGQRVTLRCSPRSGDLSVYWYQQSLDQGLQFLIQYYNGEERAKGNILERFSAQQFPDLHSELNLSSLELGDSALYFCASSVGGGQSSYNEQFFGPGTRLTVL.

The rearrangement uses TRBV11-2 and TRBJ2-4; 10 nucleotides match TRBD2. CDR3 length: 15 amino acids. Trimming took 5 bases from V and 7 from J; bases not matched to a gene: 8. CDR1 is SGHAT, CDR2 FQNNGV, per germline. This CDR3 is CASSPSSGRSNIQYF. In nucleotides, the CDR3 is TGTGCCAGCAGCCCGAGTAGCGGGAGGTCTAACATTCAGTACTTC.

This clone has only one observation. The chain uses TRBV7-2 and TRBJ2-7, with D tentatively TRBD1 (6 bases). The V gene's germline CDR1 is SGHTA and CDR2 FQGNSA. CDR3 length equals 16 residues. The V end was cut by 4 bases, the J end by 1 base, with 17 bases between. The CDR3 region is CASSSDPGTRSYEQYF. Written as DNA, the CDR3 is TGTGCCAGCAGCTCCGATCCCGGGACAAGATCCTACGAGCAGTACTTC. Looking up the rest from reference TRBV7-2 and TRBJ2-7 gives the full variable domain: GAGVSQSPSNKVTEKGKDVELRCDPISGHTALYWYRQSLGQGLEFLIYFQGNSAPDKSGLPSDRFSAERTGGSVSTLTIQRTQQEDSAVYLCASSSDPGTRSYEQYFGPGTRLTVT.

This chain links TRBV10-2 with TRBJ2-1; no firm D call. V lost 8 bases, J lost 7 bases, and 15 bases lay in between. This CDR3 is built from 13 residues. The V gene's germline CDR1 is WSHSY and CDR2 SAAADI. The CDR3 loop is CASLPSSSNEQFF. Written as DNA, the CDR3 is TGCGCCAGCTTGCCCTCTTCGTCTAATGAGCAGTTCTTC.

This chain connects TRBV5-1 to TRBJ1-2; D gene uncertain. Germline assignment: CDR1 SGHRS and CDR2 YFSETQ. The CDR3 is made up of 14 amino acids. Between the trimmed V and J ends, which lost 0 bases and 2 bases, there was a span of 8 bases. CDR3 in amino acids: CASSLEQLNYGYTF. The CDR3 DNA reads TGCGCCAGCAGCTTGGAACAGCTAAACTATGGCTACACCTTC. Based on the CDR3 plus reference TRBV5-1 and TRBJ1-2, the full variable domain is KAGVTQTPRYLIKTRGQQVTLSCSPISGHRSVSWYQQTPGQGLQFLFEYFSETQRNKGNFPGRFSGRQFSNSRSEMNVSTLELGDSALYLCASSLEQLNYGYTFGSGTRLTVV.

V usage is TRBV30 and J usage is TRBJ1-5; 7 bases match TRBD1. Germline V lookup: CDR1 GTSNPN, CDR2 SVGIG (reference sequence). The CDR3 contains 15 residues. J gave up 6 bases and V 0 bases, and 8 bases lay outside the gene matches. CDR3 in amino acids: CAWSVRRQGFQPQHF. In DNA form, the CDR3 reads TGTGCCTGGAGTGTACGCCGACAGGGATTTCAGCCCCAGCATTTT.

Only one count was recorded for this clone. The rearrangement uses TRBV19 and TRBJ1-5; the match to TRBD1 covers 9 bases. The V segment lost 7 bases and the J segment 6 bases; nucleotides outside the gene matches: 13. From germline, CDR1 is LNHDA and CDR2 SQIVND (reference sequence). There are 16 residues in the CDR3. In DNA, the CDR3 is TGTGCCAGTACCCCCCTTAACGGACAGGGGAGTCAGCCCCAGCATTTT. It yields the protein CASTPLNGQGSQPQHF.

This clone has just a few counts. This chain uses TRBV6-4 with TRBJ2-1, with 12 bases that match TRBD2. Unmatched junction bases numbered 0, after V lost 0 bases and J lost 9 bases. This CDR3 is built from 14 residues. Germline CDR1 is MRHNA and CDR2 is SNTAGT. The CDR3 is CASSDSLAGGEQFF. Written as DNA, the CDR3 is TGTGCCAGCAGTGACTCACTAGCGGGAGGTGAGCAGTTCTTC.

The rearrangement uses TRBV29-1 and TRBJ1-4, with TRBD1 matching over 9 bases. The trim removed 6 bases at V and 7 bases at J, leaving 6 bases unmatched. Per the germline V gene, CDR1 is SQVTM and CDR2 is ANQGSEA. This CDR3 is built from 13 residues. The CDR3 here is CSVDRGGSEKLFF. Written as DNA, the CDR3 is TGCAGCGTGGACAGGGGCGGGAGTGAAAAACTGTTTTTT.

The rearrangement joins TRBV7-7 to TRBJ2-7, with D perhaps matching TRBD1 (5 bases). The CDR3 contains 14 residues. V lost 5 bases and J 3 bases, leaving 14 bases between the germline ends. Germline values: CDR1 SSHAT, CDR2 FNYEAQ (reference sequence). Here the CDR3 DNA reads TGTGCCAGCAGCGCCTCAGGGAATCTCTACGAGCAGTACTTC. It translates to CASSASGNLYEQYF.

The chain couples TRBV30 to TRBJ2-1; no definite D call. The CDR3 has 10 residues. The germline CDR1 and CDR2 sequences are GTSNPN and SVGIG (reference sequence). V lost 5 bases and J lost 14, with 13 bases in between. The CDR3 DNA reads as TGTGCCTGGGGCCCAATTGTTAAGTTCTTC. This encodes CAWGPIVKFF.

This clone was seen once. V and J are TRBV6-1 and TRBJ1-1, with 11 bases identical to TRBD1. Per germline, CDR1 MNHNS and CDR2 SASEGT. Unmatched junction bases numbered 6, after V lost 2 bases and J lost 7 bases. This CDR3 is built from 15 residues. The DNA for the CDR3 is TGTGCCAGCAGTGAAAGGACAGGGGGCGTGGGTGAAGCTTTCTTT. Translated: CASSERTGGVGEAFF.

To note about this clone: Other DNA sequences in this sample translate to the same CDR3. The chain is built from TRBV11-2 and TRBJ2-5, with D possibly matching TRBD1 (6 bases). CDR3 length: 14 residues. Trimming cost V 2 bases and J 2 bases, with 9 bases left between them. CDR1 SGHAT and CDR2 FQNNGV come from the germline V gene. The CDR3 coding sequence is TGTGCCAGCAGCTTACAGGGGCTACAAGAGACCCAGTACTTC. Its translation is CASSLQGLQETQYF.

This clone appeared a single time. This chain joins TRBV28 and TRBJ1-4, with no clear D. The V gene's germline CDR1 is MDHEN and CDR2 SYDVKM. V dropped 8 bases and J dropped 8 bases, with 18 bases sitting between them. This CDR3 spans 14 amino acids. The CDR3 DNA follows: TGTGCCAGCCAACGTACAGACCGCGACGAAAAACTGTTTTTT. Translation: CASQRTDRDEKLFF.

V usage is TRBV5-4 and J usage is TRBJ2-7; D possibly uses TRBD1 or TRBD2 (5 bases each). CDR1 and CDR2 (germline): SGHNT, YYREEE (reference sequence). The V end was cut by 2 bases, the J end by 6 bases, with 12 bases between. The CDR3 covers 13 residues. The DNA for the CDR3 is TGTGCCAGCAGCTTCTGGTCTGGGACCGAGCAGTACTTC. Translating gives CASSFWSGTEQYF.

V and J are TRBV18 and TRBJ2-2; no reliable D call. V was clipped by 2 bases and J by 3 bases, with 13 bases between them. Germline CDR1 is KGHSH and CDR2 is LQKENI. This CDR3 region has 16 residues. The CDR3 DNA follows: TGTGCCAGCTCACCAGTTAGACGACCAGACACCGGGGAGCTGTTTTTT. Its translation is CASSPVRRPDTGELFF. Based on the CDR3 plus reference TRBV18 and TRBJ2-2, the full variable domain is NAGVMQNPRHLVRRRGQEARLRCSPMKGHSHVYWYRQLPEEGLKFMVYLQKENIIDESGMPKERFSAEFPKEGPSILRIQQVVRGDSAAYFCASSPVRRPDTGELFFGEGSRLTVL.

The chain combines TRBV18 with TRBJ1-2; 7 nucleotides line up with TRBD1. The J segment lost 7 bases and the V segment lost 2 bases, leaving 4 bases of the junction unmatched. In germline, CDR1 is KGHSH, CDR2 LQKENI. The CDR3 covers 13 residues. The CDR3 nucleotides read TGTGCCAGCTCACCAGAGGGGGCTGCTGGCTACACCTTC. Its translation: CASSPEGAAGYTF.

CDR3 coding DNA: TGTGCCAGCAGCTTAGCGAGCAGAGCGGGCTACGAGCAGTACTTC. Translating gives CASSLASRAGYEQYF. The genes are TRBV7-2 and TRBJ2-7, with TRBD2 as a possible D gene (6 bases). Germline-derived CDR1 and CDR2 are SGHTA and FQGNSA. V shed 0 bases and J shed 3 bases, with 12 bases lying between them. The CDR3 contains 15 residues.

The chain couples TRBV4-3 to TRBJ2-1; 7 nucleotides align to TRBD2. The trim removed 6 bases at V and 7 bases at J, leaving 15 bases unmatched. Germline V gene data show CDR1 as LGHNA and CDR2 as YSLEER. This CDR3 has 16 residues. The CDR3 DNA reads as TGCGCCAGCAGTAGAAGAGCGGGATTGAGCCAAAATGAGCAGTTCTTC. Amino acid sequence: CASSRRAGLSQNEQFF.

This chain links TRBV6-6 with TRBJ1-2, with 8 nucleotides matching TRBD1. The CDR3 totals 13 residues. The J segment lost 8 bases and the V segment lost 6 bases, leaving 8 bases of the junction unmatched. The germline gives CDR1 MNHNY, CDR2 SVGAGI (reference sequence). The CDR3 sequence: CASRVDRVKGYTF. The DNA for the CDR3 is TGTGCCAGCAGGGTGGACAGGGTTAAAGGCTACACCTTC.

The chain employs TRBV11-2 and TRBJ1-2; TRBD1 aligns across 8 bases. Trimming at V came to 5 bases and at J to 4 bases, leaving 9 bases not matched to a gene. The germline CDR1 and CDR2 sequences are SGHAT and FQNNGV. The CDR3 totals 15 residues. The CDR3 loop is CASSDRTGSSYGYTF. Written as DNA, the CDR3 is TGTGCCAGCAGCGATAGGACAGGGTCATCCTATGGCTACACCTTC. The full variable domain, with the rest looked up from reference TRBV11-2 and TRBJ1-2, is EAGVAQSPRYKIIEKRQSVAFWCNPISGHATLYWYQQILGQGPKLLIQFQNNGVVDDSQLPKDRFSAERLKGVDSTLKIQPAKLEDSAVYLCASSDRTGSSYGYTFGSGTRLTVV.